The TCR beta chain under discussion was sequenced for a study of T cells in narcolepsy. The method was immunoSEQ multiplex PCR; TCRdb's version includes in-frame clones alone and lacks a portion of them. Among some 34,000 clones listed, 81% were seen once. CDR1 MNHNS and CDR2 SASEGT come from the germline V gene. The CDR3 extends over 14 amino acids. The V segment lost 7 bases and the J segment 3 bases; nucleotides outside the gene matches: 4. The chain carries TRBV6-1 and TRBJ2-4, with 9 bases fitting TRBD1. The sample was memory (CD45RA-) CD4+ T cells from blood. This TCR was recovered from a human donor in good health. The CDR3 loop reads CASTSGQGKNIQYF. The DNA of the CDR3 is TGTGCCAGCACTTCGGGACAGGGCAAAAACATTCAGTACTTC.